These 23 T cell receptor beta chains share one sample of origin, sequenced in a study of T cells in Graves' hyperthyroidism and ophthalmopathy. RNA transcripts provided the source from which TCR beta CDR3 regions were amplified. Primed by the HTBI set, a first-round RT-PCR was run on the TCR CDR3. Each CDR3 protein gets one entry after TCRdb re-called the multiplex PCR reads with MiXCR. This table has around 300,000 distinct CDR3 sequences, about 15% appearing once. Input material: blood. The receptors derive from a woman in her 30s with Graves' hyperthyroidism.

This clonotype was detected ten times or more. This rearrangement joins TRBV28 to TRBJ2-5; D ambiguous. The CDR3 sequence is 11 residues long. Per germline, CDR1 MDHEN and CDR2 SYDVKM. V lost 6 bases and J 13 bases, leaving 15 bases between the germline ends. The CDR3 reads CASRRETAWYF. CDR3 nucleotides: TGTGCCAGCAGGAGAGAAACCGCCTGGTACTTC.

CDR3 DNA: TGTGCCAGCAGCCGCCACCCTGAAGGGGAGACCCAGTACTTC. This translates into CASSRHPEGETQYF. The chain is built from TRBV7-8 and TRBJ2-5; D unresolved. V was pared by 5 bases and J by 5 bases, with 15 bases between. Per the germline V gene, CDR1 is SGHVS and CDR2 is FQNEAQ. There are 14 residues in the CDR3.

This clonotype turned up a few times. This sequence joins TRBV24-1 and TRBJ1-2; D uncertain. The germline CDR1 and CDR2 sequences are KGHDR and SFDVKD. CDR3 length: 13 residues. V dropped 5 bases and J dropped 5 bases, with 11 bases sitting between them. In DNA form, the CDR3 reads TGTGCCACCAGTGCTACGTCCGCTTATGGCTACACCTTC. It is translated as CATSATSAYGYTF.

This clonotype came up many times. The chain links TRBV20-1 to TRBJ2-7; 7 nucleotides line up with TRBD1. Germline V gene sequence: CDR1 DFQATT, CDR2 SNEGSKA (reference sequence). The V segment lost 6 bases and the J segment 1 base; nucleotides outside the gene matches: 9. This CDR3 is built from 14 residues. The CDR3 DNA reads TGCAGTGCGATGCCCCCGGGACAGTCCTACGAGCAGTACTTC. This encodes CSAMPPGQSYEQYF.

The chain has TRBV20-1 and TRBJ1-5; no definite D call. Germline assignment: CDR1 DFQATT and CDR2 SNEGSKA (reference sequence). Trimming took 0 bases from V and 0 from J, leaving 9 bases between them. This CDR3 region has 15 residues. The CDR3 region is CSAREGGHSNQPQHF. The CDR3, as DNA: TGCAGTGCTAGAGAAGGCGGTCATAGCAATCAGCCCCAGCATTTT.

Only a few counts were recorded for this clonotype. The chain carries TRBV18 and TRBJ2-7; 7 nucleotides match TRBD2. Germline CDR1 reads KGHSH; CDR2 reads LQKENI. The ends lost 4 bases at V and 3 bases at J; junction bases unmatched: 27. The CDR3 has 21 amino acids. CDR3 nucleotide sequence: TGTGCCAGCTCACTCGAGTTCGGACCGTCGGAAAAGAGCGGGGACCGCTACGAGCAGTACTTC. The encoded protein is CASSLEFGPSEKSGDRYEQYF.

There are many counts of this clonotype. J is TRBJ2-2 and V is TRBV12-3 or TRBV12-4; 13 bases fit TRBD2. Trimming at V came to 6 bases and at J to 4 bases, leaving 2 bases not matched to a gene. The length of the CDR3 is 15 residues. The CDR3 bases are TGTGCCAGCAGCCGGACTAGCGGGGGCACCGGGGAGCTGTTTTTT. This codes for CASSRTSGGTGELFF.

This clonotype has a handful of counts. V is TRBV19 and J is TRBJ2-1; TRBD1 aligns across 7 bases. Trimming took 0 bases from V and 3 from J; bases not matched to a gene: 2. The CDR3 spans 15 residues. Germline V gives CDR1 LNHDA, CDR2 SQIVND (reference sequence). The CDR3 sequence: CASSIEAGGYNEQFF. DNA of the CDR3: TGTGCCAGTAGTATAGAGGCAGGGGGCTACAATGAGCAGTTCTTC.

The V and J genes are TRBV7-9 and TRBJ2-1, with D unresolved. Trimming left V 5 bases short and J 6 bases short, with 14 bases between. Per germline, CDR1 SEHNR and CDR2 FQNEAQ (reference sequence). This CDR3 has 14 residues. This chain's CDR3 is CASSAVLVSNEQFF. CDR3 nucleotides: TGTGCCAGCAGCGCGGTTCTAGTAAGCAATGAGCAGTTCTTC.

This chain uses TRBV7-9 with TRBJ2-4; D possibly uses TRBD1 or TRBD2 (5 bases each). The germline V and J ends were trimmed by 1 base and 10 bases, with 11 bases remaining between them. From germline, CDR1 is SEHNR and CDR2 FQNEAQ (reference sequence). This CDR3 is built from 13 residues. CDR3 DNA: TGTGCCAGCAGCTTAGGAGGGGCGTCAATTCAGTACTTC. This gives the protein CASSLGGASIQYF.

This sequence joins TRBV19 and TRBJ2-2; D may be TRBD2 (5 bases). Germline values: CDR1 LNHDA, CDR2 SQIVND (reference sequence). Trimming pared 5 bases from V and 10 bases from J, leaving 17 bases between. The CDR3 runs 14 residues. The CDR3 DNA sequence: TGTGCCAGTAGTCCCCGGACTTCCCATGAGGAGCTGTTTTTT. Amino acid sequence: CASSPRTSHEELFF.

This clonotype was picked up many times. The chain has TRBV29-1 and TRBJ1-4; 7 bases agree with TRBD1. The CDR3 loop spans 13 amino acids. The germline V gene has CDR1 SQVTM and CDR2 ANQGSEA. Germline trimming cut 4 bases from V and 7 bases from J; bases unmatched to any gene: 6. The CDR3 protein is CSVGDRAGEKLFF. In DNA, the CDR3 is TGCAGCGTTGGTGACAGGGCTGGTGAAAAACTGTTTTTT.

The J gene is TRBJ1-1, the V gene TRBV27; possibly TRBD1 for D (6 bases). The CDR3 extends over 13 amino acids. Looked up from germline, CDR1 is MNHEY and CDR2 is SMNVEV (reference sequence). V shed 3 bases and J shed 10 bases, with 15 bases lying between them. This CDR3 reads CASSFQRGVLAFF. The CDR3 coding sequence is TGTGCCAGCAGTTTTCAGAGGGGGGTGTTAGCTTTCTTT.

The chain joins TRBV6-5 to TRBJ2-7; D is unresolved. The V and J ends lost 0 bases and 3 bases respectively, with 12 bases between them. The V gene's germline CDR1 is MNHEY and CDR2 SVGAGI. This CDR3 region has 15 residues. CDR3 in amino acids: CASSYSTADHYEQYF. In nucleotides, the CDR3 is TGTGCCAGCAGTTACTCGACTGCAGACCACTACGAGCAGTACTTC.

In its sample, this clonotype was seen many times. The chain joins TRBV28 to TRBJ1-4; TRBD1 might be the D (6 bases). V was shortened by 6 bases and J by 8 bases, with 13 bases between the two germline ends. Per germline, CDR1 MDHEN and CDR2 SYDVKM. The CDR3 contains 13 residues. The CDR3 loop reads CASRTHQGEKLFF. As DNA, the CDR3 is TGTGCCAGCAGGACCCACCAGGGGGAAAAACTGTTTTTT.

Only a few counts were recorded for this clonotype. The V and J genes are TRBV20-1 and TRBJ1-5; D remains unclear. This CDR3 has 14 amino acids. Looked up from germline, CDR1 is DFQATT and CDR2 is SNEGSKA (reference sequence). Trimming cost V 5 bases and J 3 bases, with 14 bases left between them. CDR3 loop: CSAEAVGFNQPQHF. In DNA, the CDR3 is TGCAGTGCTGAGGCTGTGGGGTTCAATCAGCCCCAGCATTTT.

This clonotype appeared many times. The V gene is TRBV7-9, the J gene TRBJ2-1, with D uncertain. V lost 0 bases to trimming and J lost 9 bases, with 9 bases between them. Germline CDR1 reads SEHNR; CDR2 reads FQNEAQ (reference sequence). The CDR3 totals 13 residues. The CDR3 DNA sequence: TGTGCCAGCAGCTTAGCCTCGAGTGGTGAGCAGTTCTTC. Translated, it gives CASSLASSGEQFF.

This clonotype was recorded at least ten times. The chain recombines TRBV27 with TRBJ2-5; 7 nucleotides line up with TRBD1. CDR3 size: 13 residues. The ends lost 6 bases at V and 5 bases at J; junction bases unmatched: 6. CDR1 and CDR2 (germline): MNHEY, SMNVEV (reference sequence). The CDR3 DNA reads TGTGCCAGCAGCCTCAGGGGGTCGGAGACCCAGTACTTC. Protein: CASSLRGSETQYF.

The rearrangement links TRBV30 to TRBJ1-2, with D uncertain. The length of the CDR3 is 14 residues. Trimming shortened V by 8 bases and J by 4 bases, and 20 bases separated the two germline ends. Germline CDR1 and CDR2: GTSNPN and SVGIG (reference sequence). The CDR3 loop is CAGRSGTSFYGYTF. The CDR3 nucleotides are TGTGCCGGGCGAAGTGGTACTTCCTTCTATGGCTACACCTTC.

At least ten counts were recorded for this clonotype. The chain uses TRBV12-3 or TRBV12-4 and TRBJ2-7, with D tentatively TRBD2 (5 bases). This CDR3 region has 12 residues. V shed 5 bases and J shed 5 bases, with 10 bases lying between them. The CDR3 region has the DNA TGTGCCAGCAGTACCGACTACCACGAGCAGTACTTC. Protein product: CASSTDYHEQYF.

Concerning this clonotype itself: One junction end does not reproduce the germline sequence, and a read error may be involved. The chain uses TRBV30 and TRBJ2-3, with 8 nucleotides matching TRBD1. The CDR3 consists of 13 residues. Germline assignment: CDR1 GTSNPN and CDR2 SVGIG (reference sequence). CDR3 loop: CSWTDRGSDTQYF. The CDR3 DNA is TGTTCCTGGACTGACAGGGGATCGGATACGCAGTATTTT.

This clonotype was seen at least ten times. The V call is TRBV28, the J call TRBJ2-1; the D gene is possibly TRBD2 (6 bases). In germline, CDR1 is MDHEN, CDR2 SYDVKM. The CDR3 is 15 amino acids. Trimming took off 3 bases at V and 5 bases at J, with 14 bases between the two ends. CDR3 coding DNA: TGTGCCAGCAGTTTTAGACTAGGAACCCACAATGAGCAGTTCTTC. It yields the protein CASSFRLGTHNEQFF.

This clonotype was seen at least ten times. The chain is built from TRBV28 and TRBJ2-5, with D tentatively TRBD1 (6 bases). The CDR3 extends over 14 amino acids. Germline assignment: CDR1 MDHEN and CDR2 SYDVKM. Deletions cut 8 bases from V and 5 bases from J, with 18 bases between. The CDR3 DNA reads as TGTGCCAGCCGAAGCCCAGGGGATGGGGAGACCCAGTACTTC. Translating it yields CASRSPGDGETQYF.